This TCR beta chain was identified in a study of CD8 T cells in Susac syndrome (dated by TCRdb to about 2019). With respect to the entire study: The study used repertoire sequencing to test whether antigen drove CD8+ T cell activation and differentiation in Susac syndrome.

A remark on this clonotype: Its antigen remains unidentified. No quality values exist for individual bases; no much larger clone is one base distant.

High-throughput TCR beta sequencing profiled peripheral blood CD8+ and CD4+ T cells from healthy donors, Susac syndrome patients and multiple sclerosis patients. Multiple sclerosis controls were treatment-naive patients with stable or active relapsing-remitting disease fulfilling revised McDonald criteria. Bulk CD8+ and CD4+ T cells were purified by magnetic negative isolation, whereas CD8+ TEMRA cells were enriched by FACS. Blood was drawn into EDTA tubes, processed within 24 hours, and PBMCs were isolated by density gradient centrifugation. PBMCs intended for TCR sequencing were cryopreserved in liquid nitrogen and were subsequently thawed in a 37 degrees C water bath. The sorted or isolated CD4+, CD8+ and CD8+ TEMRA cells reached a purity of at least 90%. RNA was extracted using the RNeasy kit, and roughly 0.5 to 1 microgram was reverse transcribed with random hexamers. TCR beta CDR3 regions were amplified with the immunoSEQ multiplex PCR assay covering 54 Vbeta and 13 Jbeta segments. PCR amplification bias was corrected using a synthetic template baseline for primer optimization and computational correction. Concerning the study's data processing: Reads were annotated to V, D and J genes per IMGT and analyzed with immunoSEQ Analyzer, keeping only productive sequences. Clonality was calculated as one minus the Shannon entropy normalized by log2 of the number of productive unique sequences. Public and private clones were assessed among the 100 most prevalent clones of each patient and control. Clones were defined as Susac-specific when absent from the healthy and MS cohorts, from about a thousand published viral clones and from other ImmuneACCESS disease sequences. Clones were called with MiXCR by TCRdb after fastp trimmed the public reads at Q25, and only in-frame beta chains were retained. All rows with the same CDR3 protein become a single entry with the most common DNA and genes. What appears here as the V and J calls and clone size reflects TCRdb's work, not the paper's. In this sample the table shows approximately 230,000 distinct CDR3 sequences, 93% of which occur a single time. The ten biggest clones cover around 0.067% of the sample.

Trimming removed 2 bases from V and 4 bases from J; the gene matches leave 4 bases unexplained. CDR1 and CDR2 are read off the germline V gene (reference sequence) as LGHDT and YNNKEL. Its CDR3 holds 14 amino acids, cysteine through phenylalanine. Left in the record is the CDR3 DNA by itself, 42 bases read in frame from the first base. General study outcomes and caveats: The TCR sequencing and HLA analysis was acknowledged to have included a relatively small number of individuals.

The clonotype originates from a human donor with multiple sclerosis. Input material: CD4+ T cells from PBMCs. Recombination linked TRBV3-1 to TRBJ1-2, with 7 bases aligning to TRBD1. Here is the DNA: TGTGCCAGCAGCCAACCTACAGGGGCCTATGGCTACACCTTC. Its coded protein is CASSQPTGAYGYTF.